A selection of T cell receptor beta chains follows, all from one sample in a study of T cell clones after liver transplantation. Repertoires were generated with immunoSEQ multiplex PCR, while TCRdb's copy carries only in-frame clones and drops some. The table records some 15,000 clones, approximately 82% of them present only once. The sample consisted of CD8+ T cells from blood, taken around 4 years after liver transplant. The origin of the receptors is a human patient who received a liver transplant. Some T cells may have originated in the graft donor. CDR3s include the opening cysteine and the closing phenylalanine or tryptophan. A D gene is named only where the DNA matches it firmly. The size field is filled for only some rows; it gives once, few, many or a size class.

-	TRBV6-5	TRBJ1-1	-	CASSYSNRNTEAFF	TGTGCCAGCAGTTACTCGAACCGGAACACTGAAGCTTTCTTT
-	TRBV19	TRBJ2-7	-	CATSPRTDGTYEQYF	TGTGCCACCTCACCCCGAACAGACGGCACCTACGAGCAGTACTTC
-	TRBV19	TRBJ2-2	TRBD2	CASSWQGGAGELFF	TGTGCCAGTAGTTGGCAGGGAGGGGCCGGGGAGCTGTTTTTT
-	TRBV7-6	TRBJ2-7	TRBD1	CASSLGAGGSYEQYF	TGTGCCAGCAGCTTAGGTGCAGGGGGCTCCTACGAGCAGTACTTC
once	TRBV6-1	TRBJ2-7	TRBD1	CASSLVGTGSYEQYF	TGTGCCAGCAGTTTAGTCGGGACAGGGTCCTACGAGCAGTACTTC
-	TRBV7-3	TRBJ2-3	-	CASSLLANTDTQYF	TGTGCCAGCAGCTTATTAGCCAACACAGATACGCAGTATTTT
few	TRBV11-2	TRBJ1-3	-	CASSDQNEDTIYF	TGTGCCAGCAGCGATCAAAATGAGGACACCATATATTTT
-	TRBV4-1	TRBJ1-4	-	CASSQADSRNEKLFF	TGCGCCAGCAGCCAAGCGGACAGCCGGAATGAAAAACTGTTTTTT
-	TRBV4-1	TRBJ2-7	TRBD1	CASSQRTGGGAEQYF	TGCGCCAGCAGCCAACGGACAGGGGGCGGGGCCGAGCAGTACTTC
-	TRBV7-9	TRBJ2-7	-	CASGFLRGDYEQYF	TGTGCCAGCGGCTTTCTAAGGGGTGACTACGAGCAGTACTTC
few	TRBV4-3	TRBJ1-2	TRBD1	CASSPDRGLDGYTF	TGCGCCAGCAGCCCCGACAGGGGGCTAGATGGCTACACCTTC
-	TRBV7-8	TRBJ1-1	-	CASSFGALEAFF	TGTGCCAGCAGCTTCGGGGCTCTTGAAGCTTTCTTT
-	TRBV27	TRBJ2-7	-	CASSLRPLTVYEQYF	TGTGCCAGCAGTTTACGGCCGCTAACCGTCTACGAGCAGTACTTC
-	TRBV9	TRBJ1-3	-	CASSVEENTIYF	TGTGCCAGCAGCGTAGAAGAAAACACCATATATTTT
-	TRBV7-3	TRBJ2-7	-	CASSLAESYEQYF	TGTGCCAGTAGCTTGGCCGAGTCCTACGAGCAGTACTTC
-	TRBV28	TRBJ1-1	-	CASARDGMNTEAFF	TGTGCCAGCGCTAGGGACGGTATGAACACTGAAGCTTTCTTT
-	TRBV6-5	TRBJ2-2	TRBD1	CASSSGTGSTGELFF	TGTGCCAGCAGTTCCGGGACAGGGAGTACCGGGGAGCTGTTTTTT